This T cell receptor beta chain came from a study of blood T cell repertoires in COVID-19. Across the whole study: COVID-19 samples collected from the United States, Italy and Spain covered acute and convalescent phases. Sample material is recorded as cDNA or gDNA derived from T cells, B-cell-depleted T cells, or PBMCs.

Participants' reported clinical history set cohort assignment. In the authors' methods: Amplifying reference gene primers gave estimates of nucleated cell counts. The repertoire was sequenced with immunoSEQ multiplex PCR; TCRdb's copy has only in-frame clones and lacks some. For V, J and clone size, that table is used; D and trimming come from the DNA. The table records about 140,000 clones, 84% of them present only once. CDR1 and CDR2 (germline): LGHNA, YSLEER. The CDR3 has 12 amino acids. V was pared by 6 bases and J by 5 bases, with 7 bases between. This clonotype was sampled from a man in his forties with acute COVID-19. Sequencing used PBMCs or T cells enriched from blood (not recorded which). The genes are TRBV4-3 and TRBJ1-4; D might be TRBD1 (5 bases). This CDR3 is CASRGRNEKLFF. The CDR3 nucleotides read TGCGCCAGCAGGGGGCGAAATGAAAAACTGTTTTTT.